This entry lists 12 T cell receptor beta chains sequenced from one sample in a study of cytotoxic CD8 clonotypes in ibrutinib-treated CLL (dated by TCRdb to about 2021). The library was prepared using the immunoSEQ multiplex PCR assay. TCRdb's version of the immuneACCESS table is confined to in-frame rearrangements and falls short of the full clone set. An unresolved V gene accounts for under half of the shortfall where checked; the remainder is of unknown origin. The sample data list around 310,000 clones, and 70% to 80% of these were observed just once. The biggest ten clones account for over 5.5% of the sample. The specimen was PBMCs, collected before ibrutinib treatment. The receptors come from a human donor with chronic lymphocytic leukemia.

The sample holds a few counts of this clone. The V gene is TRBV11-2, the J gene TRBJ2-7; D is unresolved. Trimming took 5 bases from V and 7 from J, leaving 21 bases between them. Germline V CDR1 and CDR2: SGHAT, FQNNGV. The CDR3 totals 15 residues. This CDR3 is CASSLTVGAAREQYF. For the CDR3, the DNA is TGTGCCAGCAGCCTAACCGTAGGCGCCGCGAGGGAGCAGTACTTC.

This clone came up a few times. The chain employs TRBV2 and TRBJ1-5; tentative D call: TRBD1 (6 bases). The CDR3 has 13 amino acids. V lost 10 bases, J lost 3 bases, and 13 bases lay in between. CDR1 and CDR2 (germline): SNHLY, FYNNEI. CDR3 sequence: CATSDSHNQPQHF. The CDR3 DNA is TGTGCCACCTCGGACAGTCACAATCAGCCCCAGCATTTT.

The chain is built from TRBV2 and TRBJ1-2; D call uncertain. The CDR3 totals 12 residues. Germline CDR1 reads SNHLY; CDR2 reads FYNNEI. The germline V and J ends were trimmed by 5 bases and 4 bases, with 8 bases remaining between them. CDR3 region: CASSQESYGYTF. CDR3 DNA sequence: TGTGCCAGCAGTCAGGAAAGCTATGGCTACACCTTC.

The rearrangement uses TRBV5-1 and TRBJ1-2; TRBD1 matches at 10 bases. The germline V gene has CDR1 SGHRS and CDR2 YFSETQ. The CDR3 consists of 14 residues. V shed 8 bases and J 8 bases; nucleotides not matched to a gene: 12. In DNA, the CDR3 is TGCGCCAGTGCGACCGGGACAGGGGCTGTCGGCTACACCTTC. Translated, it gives CASATGTGAVGYTF.

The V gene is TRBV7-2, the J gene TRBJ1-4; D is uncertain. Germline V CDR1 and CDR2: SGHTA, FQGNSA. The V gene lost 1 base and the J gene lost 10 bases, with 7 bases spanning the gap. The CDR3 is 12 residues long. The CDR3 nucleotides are TGTGCCAGCAGCTTAGGCGGAGGAAAACTGTTTTTT. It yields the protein CASSLGGGKLFF.

Here the CDR3 reads CASSSHTGDGYTF. In nucleotides, the CDR3 is TGTGCCAGCAGCTCGCATACAGGGGATGGCTACACCTTC. The V call is TRBV5-4, the J call TRBJ1-2; 7 positions agree with TRBD1. The CDR3 loop spans 13 amino acids. The J segment lost 6 bases and the V segment lost 3 bases, leaving 5 bases of the junction unmatched. The germline CDR1 and CDR2 sequences are SGHNT and YYREEE (reference sequence).

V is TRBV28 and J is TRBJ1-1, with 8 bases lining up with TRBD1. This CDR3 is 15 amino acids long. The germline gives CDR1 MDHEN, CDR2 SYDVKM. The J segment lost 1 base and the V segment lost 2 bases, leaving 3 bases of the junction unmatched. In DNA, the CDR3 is TGTGCCAGCAGTTTAGAGGACAGGGCGAACACTGAAGCTTTCTTT. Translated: CASSLEDRANTEAFF.

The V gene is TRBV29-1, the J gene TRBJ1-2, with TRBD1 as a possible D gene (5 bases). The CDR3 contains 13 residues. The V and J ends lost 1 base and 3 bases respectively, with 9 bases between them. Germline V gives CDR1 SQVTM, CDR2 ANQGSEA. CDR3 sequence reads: CSVEARTHYGYTF. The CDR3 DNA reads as TGCAGCGTTGAAGCTCGGACACACTATGGCTACACCTTC.

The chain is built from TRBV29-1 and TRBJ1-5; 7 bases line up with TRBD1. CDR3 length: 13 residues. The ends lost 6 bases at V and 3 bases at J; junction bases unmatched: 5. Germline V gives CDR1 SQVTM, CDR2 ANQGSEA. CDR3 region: CSVLTGDNQPQHF. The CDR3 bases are TGCAGCGTCTTAACAGGGGACAATCAGCCCCAGCATTTT.

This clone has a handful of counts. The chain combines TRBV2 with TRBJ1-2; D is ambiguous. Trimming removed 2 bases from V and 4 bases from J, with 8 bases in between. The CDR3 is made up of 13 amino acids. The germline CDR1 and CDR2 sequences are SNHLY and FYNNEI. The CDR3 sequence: CASSERRPYGYTF. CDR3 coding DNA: TGTGCCAGCAGTGAAAGGAGACCCTATGGCTACACCTTC.

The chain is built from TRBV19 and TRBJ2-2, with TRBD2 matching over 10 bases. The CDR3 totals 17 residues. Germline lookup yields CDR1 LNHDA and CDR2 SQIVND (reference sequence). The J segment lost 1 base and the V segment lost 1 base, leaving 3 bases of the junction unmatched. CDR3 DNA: TGTGCCAGTAGTATAGTGGCTAGCGGGAGGAACACCGGGGAGCTGTTTTTT. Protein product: CASSIVASGRNTGELFF.

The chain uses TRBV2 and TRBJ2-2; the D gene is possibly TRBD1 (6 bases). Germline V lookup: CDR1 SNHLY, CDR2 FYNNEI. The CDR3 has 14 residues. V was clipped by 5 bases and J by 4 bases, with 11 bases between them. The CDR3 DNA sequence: TGTGCCAGCAGTCACAGGGAGACCACCGGGGAGCTGTTTTTT. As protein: CASSHRETTGELFF.